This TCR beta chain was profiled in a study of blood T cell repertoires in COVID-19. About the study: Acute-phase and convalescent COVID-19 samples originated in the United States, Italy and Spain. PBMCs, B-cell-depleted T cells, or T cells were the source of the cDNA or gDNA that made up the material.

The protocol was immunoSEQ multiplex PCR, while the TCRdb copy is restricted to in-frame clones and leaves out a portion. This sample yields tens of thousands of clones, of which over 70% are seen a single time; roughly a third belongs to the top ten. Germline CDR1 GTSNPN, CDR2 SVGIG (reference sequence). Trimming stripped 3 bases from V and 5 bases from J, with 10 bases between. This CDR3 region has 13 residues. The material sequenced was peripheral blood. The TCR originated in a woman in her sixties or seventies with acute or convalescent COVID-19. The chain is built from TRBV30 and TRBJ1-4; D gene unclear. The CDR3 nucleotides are TGTGCCTGGAGGGAACAGAAGAATGAAAAACTGTTTTTT. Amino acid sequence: CAWREQKNEKLFF.